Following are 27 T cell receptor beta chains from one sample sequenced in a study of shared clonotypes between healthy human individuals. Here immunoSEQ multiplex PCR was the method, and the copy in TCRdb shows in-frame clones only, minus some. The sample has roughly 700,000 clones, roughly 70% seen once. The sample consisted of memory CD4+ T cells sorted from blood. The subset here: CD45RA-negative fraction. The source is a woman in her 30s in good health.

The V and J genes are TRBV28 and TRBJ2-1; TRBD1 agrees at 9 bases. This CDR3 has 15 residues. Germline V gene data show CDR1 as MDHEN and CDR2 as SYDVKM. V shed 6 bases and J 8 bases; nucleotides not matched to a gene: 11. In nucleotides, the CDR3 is TGTGCCAGCAGACTAATGACAGGGGGAAAGGATGAGCAGTTCTTC. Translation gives CASRLMTGGKDEQFF.

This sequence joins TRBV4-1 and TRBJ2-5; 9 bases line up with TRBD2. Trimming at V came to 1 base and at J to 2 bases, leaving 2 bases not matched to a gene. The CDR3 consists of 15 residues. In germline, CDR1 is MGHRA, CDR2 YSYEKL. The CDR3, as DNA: TGCGCCAGCAGCCAAGTGCTAGCGGGACAAGAGACCCAGTACTTC. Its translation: CASSQVLAGQETQYF.

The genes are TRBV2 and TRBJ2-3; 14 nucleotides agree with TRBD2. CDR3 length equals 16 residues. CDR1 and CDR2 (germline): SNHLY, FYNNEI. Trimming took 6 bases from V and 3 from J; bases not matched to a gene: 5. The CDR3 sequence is CASRGTSGSRTDTQYF. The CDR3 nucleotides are TGTGCCAGCAGGGGGACTAGCGGGAGTCGGACAGATACGCAGTATTTT.

As DNA, the CDR3 is TGTGCCAGTAGCCCGGGGCCCTATGGCTACACCTTC. This gives the protein CASSPGPYGYTF. The chain couples TRBV19 to TRBJ1-2, with D tentatively TRBD1 (5 bases). V was trimmed by 6 bases and J by 4 bases, leaving 9 bases between them. Per the germline V gene, CDR1 is LNHDA and CDR2 is SQIVND (reference sequence). The CDR3 has 12 amino acids.

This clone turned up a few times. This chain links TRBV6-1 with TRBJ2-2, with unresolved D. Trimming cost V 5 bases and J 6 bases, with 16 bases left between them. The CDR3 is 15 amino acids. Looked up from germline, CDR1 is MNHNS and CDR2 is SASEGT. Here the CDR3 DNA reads TGTGCCAGCAGTTGGTTAGGACCGACCGCCGGGGAGCTGTTTTTT. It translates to CASSWLGPTAGELFF.

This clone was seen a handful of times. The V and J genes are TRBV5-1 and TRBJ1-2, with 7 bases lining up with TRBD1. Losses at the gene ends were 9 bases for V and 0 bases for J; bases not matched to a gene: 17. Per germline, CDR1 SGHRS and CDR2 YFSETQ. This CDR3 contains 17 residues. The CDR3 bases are TGCGCCACCCACCCCGGGGACAGCAGGTTGTCTAACTATGGCTACACCTTC. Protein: CATHPGDSRLSNYGYTF.

The CDR3 protein is CASSESSPDQPQHF. CDR3 nucleotide sequence: TGCGCCAGCAGTGAGTCGAGTCCGGATCAGCCCCAGCATTTT. The V gene is TRBV10-2, the J gene TRBJ1-5; D is unclear. This CDR3 is built from 14 residues. CDR1 is WSHSY, CDR2 SAAADI, per germline. V was cut by 0 bases and J by 5 bases, with 8 bases left in between.

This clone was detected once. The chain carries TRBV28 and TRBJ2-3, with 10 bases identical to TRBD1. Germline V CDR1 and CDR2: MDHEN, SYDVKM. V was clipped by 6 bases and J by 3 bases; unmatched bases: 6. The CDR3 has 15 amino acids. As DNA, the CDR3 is TGTGCCAGCAGGGGGGGACAGGGGATAACAGATACGCAGTATTTT. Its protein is CASRGGQGITDTQYF.

CDR3 nucleotide sequence: TGCGCCAGCAGCCCCGCCGGCAGCGGGGAGACCCAGTACTTC. The encoded protein is CASSPAGSGETQYF. The gene calls are TRBV4-1 and TRBJ2-5, with D possibly being TRBD2 (6 bases). Germline lookup yields CDR1 MGHRA and CDR2 YSYEKL. V was pared by 4 bases and J by 5 bases, with 14 bases between. The CDR3 totals 14 residues.

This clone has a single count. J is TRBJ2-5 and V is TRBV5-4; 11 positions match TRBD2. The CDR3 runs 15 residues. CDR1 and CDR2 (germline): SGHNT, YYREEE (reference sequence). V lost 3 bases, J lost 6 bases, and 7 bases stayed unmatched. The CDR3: CASSYGTSGGKTQYF. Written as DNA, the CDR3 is TGTGCCAGCAGCTACGGGACTAGCGGTGGAAAGACCCAGTACTTC. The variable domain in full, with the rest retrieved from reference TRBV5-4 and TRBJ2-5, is ETGVTQSPTHLIKTRGQQVTLRCSSQSGHNTVSWYQQALGQGPQFIFQYYREEENGRGNFPPRFSGLQFPNYSSELNVNALELDDSALYLCASSYGTSGGKTQYFGPGTRLLVL.

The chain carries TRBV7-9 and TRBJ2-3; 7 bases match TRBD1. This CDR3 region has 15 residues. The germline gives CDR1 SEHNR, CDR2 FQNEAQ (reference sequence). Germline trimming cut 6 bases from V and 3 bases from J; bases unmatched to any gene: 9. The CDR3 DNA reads TGTGCCAGCAGTCCCTTACAGGGGTGGACAGATACGCAGTATTTT. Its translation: CASSPLQGWTDTQYF.

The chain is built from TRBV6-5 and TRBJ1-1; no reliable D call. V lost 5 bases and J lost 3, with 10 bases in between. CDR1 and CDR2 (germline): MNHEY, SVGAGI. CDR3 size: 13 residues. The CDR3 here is CASSPSRDTEAFF. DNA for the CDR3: TGTGCCAGCAGTCCCTCACGGGACACTGAAGCTTTCTTT.

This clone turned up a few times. The DNA for the CDR3 is TGTGCCAGCAGGGGACTAGCGGGAGTCCCCGGGCGGGAGCAGTTCTTC. Its translation: CASRGLAGVPGREQFF. The chain recombines TRBV2 with TRBJ2-1, with 14 nucleotides matching TRBD2. Germline CDR1 SNHLY, CDR2 FYNNEI. CDR3 length: 16 residues. V was clipped by 6 bases and J by 10 bases; unmatched bases: 11. Complete variable domain (other parts from reference TRBV2 and TRBJ2-1): EPEVTQTPSHQVTQMGQEVILRCVPISNHLYFYWYRQILGQKVEFLVSFYNNEISEKSEIFDDQFSVERPDGSNFTLKIRSTKLEDSAMYFCASRGLAGVPGREQFFGPGTRLTVL.

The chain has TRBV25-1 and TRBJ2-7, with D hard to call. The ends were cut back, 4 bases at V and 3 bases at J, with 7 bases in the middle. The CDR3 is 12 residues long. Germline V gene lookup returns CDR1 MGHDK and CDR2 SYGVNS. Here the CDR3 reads CASSGQVYEQYF. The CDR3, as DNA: TGTGCCAGCAGTGGTCAAGTCTACGAGCAGTACTTC.

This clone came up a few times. CDR3 sequence (DNA): TGCAGCGCTACCGGGACAGGGGTAGATACGCAGTATTTT. Translated, it gives CSATGTGVDTQYF. This chain uses TRBV29-1 with TRBJ2-3; 10 nucleotides match TRBD1. The CDR3 has 13 residues. With V trimmed by 7 bases and J by 5 bases, 6 bases remained unmatched. Germline values: CDR1 SQVTM, CDR2 ANQGSEA.

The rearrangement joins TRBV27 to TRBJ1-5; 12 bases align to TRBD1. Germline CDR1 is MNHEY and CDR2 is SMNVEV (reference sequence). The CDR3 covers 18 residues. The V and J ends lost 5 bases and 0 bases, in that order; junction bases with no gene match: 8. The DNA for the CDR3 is TGTGCCAGCAGTCCCGGGACAGGGGGCGGGTATAGCAATCAGCCCCAGCATTTT. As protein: CASSPGTGGGYSNQPQHF.

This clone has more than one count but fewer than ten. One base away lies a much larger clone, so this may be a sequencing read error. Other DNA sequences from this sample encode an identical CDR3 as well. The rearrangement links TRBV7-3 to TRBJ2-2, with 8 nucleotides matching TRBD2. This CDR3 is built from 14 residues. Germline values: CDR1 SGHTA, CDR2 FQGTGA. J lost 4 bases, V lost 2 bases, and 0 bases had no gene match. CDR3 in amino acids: CASSLAGGTGELFF. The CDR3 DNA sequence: TGTGCCAGCAGCTTAGCGGGAGGCACCGGGGAGCTGTTTTTT. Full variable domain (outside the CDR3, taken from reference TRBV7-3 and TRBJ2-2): GAGVSQTPSNKVTEKGKYVELRCDPISGHTALYWYRQSLGQGPEFLIYFQGTGAADDSGLPNDRFFAVRPEGSVSTLKIQRTERGDSAVYLCASSLAGGTGELFFGEGSRLTVL.

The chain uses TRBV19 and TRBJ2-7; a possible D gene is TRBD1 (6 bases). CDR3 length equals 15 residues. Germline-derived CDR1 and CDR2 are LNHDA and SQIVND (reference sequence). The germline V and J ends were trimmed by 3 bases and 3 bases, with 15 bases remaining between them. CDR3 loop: CASSMNPDRIYEQYF. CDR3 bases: TGTGCCAGTAGTATGAACCCGGACAGAATCTACGAGCAGTACTTC.

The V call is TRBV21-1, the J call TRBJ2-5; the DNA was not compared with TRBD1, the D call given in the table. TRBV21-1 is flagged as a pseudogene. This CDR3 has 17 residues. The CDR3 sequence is CASSKAGCGHKQETQYF. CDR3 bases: TGTGCCAGCAGCAAAGCCGGGTGCGGACATAAACAAGAGACCCAGTACTTC.

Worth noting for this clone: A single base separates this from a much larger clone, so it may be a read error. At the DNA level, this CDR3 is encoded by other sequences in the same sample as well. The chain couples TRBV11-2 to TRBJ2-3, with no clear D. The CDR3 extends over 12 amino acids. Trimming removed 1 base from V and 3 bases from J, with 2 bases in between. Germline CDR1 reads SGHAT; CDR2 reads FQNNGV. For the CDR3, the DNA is TGTGCCAGCAGCTTAGTGACAGATACGCAGTATTTT. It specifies CASSLVTDTQYF.

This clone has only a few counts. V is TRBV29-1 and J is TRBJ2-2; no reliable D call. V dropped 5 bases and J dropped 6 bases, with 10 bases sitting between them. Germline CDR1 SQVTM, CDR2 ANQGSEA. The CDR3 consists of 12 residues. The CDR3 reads CSVTKGSGELFF. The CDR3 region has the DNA TGCAGCGTTACTAAGGGTTCCGGGGAGCTGTTTTTT.

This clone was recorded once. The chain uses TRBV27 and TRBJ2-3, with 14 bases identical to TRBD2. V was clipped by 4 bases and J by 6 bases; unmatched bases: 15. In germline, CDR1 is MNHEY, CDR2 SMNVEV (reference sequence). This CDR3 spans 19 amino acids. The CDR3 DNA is TGTGCCAGCAGTTCTAAGACTAGCGGGAGGGCCGGGGGAGAGGATACGCAGTATTTT. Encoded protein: CASSSKTSGRAGGEDTQYF.

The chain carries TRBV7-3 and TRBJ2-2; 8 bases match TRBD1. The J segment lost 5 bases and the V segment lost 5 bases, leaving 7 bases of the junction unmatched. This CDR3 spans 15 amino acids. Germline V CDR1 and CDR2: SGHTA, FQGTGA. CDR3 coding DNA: TGTGCCAGCAGCGTTGGACAGGGACAAACCGGGGAGCTGTTTTTT. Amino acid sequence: CASSVGQGQTGELFF.

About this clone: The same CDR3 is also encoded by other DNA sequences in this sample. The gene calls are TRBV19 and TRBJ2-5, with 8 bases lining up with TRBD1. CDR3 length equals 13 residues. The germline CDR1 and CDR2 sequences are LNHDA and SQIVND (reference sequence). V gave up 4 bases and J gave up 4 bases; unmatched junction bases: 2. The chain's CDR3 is CASSSDRGETQYF. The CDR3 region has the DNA TGTGCCAGTAGTAGCGACAGGGGAGAGACCCAGTACTTC.

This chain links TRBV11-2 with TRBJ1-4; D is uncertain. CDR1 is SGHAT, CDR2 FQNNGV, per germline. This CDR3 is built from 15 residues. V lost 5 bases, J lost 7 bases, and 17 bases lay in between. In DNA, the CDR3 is TGTGCCAGCAGCCCAAGGAGGGTGGGAGGTGAAAAACTGTTTTTT. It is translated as CASSPRRVGGEKLFF. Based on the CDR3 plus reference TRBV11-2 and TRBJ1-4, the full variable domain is EAGVAQSPRYKIIEKRQSVAFWCNPISGHATLYWYQQILGQGPKLLIQFQNNGVVDDSQLPKDRFSAERLKGVDSTLKIQPAKLEDSAVYLCASSPRRVGGEKLFFGSGTQLSVL.

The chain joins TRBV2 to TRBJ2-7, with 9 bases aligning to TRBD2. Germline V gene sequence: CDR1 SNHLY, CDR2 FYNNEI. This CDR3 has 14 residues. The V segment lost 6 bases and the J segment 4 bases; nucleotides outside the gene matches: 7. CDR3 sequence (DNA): TGTGCCAGCAGGGGCGCGGGAGGGACTTACGAGCAGTACTTC. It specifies CASRGAGGTYEQYF. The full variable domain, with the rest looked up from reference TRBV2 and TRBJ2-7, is EPEVTQTPSHQVTQMGQEVILRCVPISNHLYFYWYRQILGQKVEFLVSFYNNEISEKSEIFDDQFSVERPDGSNFTLKIRSTKLEDSAMYFCASRGAGGTYEQYFGPGTRLTVT.

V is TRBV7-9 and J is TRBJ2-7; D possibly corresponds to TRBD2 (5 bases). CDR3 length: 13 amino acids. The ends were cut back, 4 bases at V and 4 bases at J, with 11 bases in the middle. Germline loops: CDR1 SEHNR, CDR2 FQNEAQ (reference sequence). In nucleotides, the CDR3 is TGTGCCAGCAGCTCACTACTAGGGTACGAGCAGTACTTC. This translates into CASSSLLGYEQYF.